This entry lists 5 T cell receptor beta chains sequenced from one sample in a study of blood T cell repertoires in COVID-19. Sequencing was performed with immunoSEQ multiplex PCR; in TCRdb, only in-frame clones are kept and a portion is missing. The table has about 180,000 clones, 70% to 90% seen once; the top ten hold roughly 11%. The sample was peripheral blood. Receptors originate from a human donor with active or convalescent COVID-19. The donor label of this sample is uncertain.

The V and J genes are TRBV27 and TRBJ2-7; 7 bases line up with TRBD2. Per the germline V gene, CDR1 is MNHEY and CDR2 is SMNVEV (reference sequence). The CDR3 extends over 18 amino acids. The ends lost 4 bases at V and 2 bases at J; junction bases unmatched: 17. The CDR3, as DNA: TGTGCCAGCAGTTCGGCCACTACTAGCGCCGCGGCAACCTACGAGCAGTACTTC. Translation gives CASSSATTSAAATYEQYF.

The gene calls are TRBV5-1 and TRBJ1-4; 7 bases map to TRBD1. There are 15 residues in the CDR3. V was pared by 3 bases and J by 7 bases, with 9 bases of the junction left unmatched. CDR1 and CDR2 (germline): SGHRS, YFSETQ. CDR3 DNA: TGCGCCAGCAGCTCCCAGACAGGGATGGGTGAAAAACTGTTTTTT. Encoded protein: CASSSQTGMGEKLFF.

This chain uses TRBV7-9 with TRBJ2-7; D remains unclear. The CDR3 is made up of 16 amino acids. Germline V gene sequence: CDR1 SEHNR, CDR2 FQNEAQ (reference sequence). The ends were cut back, 4 bases at V and 1 base at J, with 17 bases in the middle. CDR3 in DNA: TGTGCCAGCAGCTCCGGGTTCCGTCTTAAGTCCTACGAGCAGTACTTC. This translates into CASSSGFRLKSYEQYF.

This chain links TRBV5-1 with TRBJ2-3, with D perhaps matching TRBD1 (7 bases). Per the germline V gene, CDR1 is SGHRS and CDR2 is YFSETQ. This CDR3 has 15 residues. V was shortened by 6 bases and J by 2 bases, with 16 bases between the two germline ends. Here the CDR3 DNA reads TGCGCCAGCAAGGGGGCTAGCGTAATCACAGATACGCAGTATTTT. This encodes CASKGASVITDTQYF.

J is TRBJ2-3 and V is TRBV5-1, with TRBD2 as a possible D gene (6 bases). V was pared by 0 bases and J by 1 base, with 12 bases between. Germline CDR1 SGHRS, CDR2 YFSETQ. The length of the CDR3 is 16 residues. CDR3 in DNA: TGCGCCAGCAGCTTGGAAGGTAGCGGACGCACAGATACGCAGTATTTT. It encodes CASSLEGSGRTDTQYF.